This TCR beta chain was recovered during a study of blood T cells in healthy people across ages. This clonotype has only a few counts. As yet, its antigen is unknown. General study results and limits: Those diversity estimates obtained from one million T cells were thought to be underestimates.

Germline V gene data show CDR1 as SQVTM and CDR2 as ANQGSEA. The CDR3 is 15 amino acids. V was cut by 1 base and J by 3 bases, with 16 bases left in between. A second PCR of 7 to 11 cycles used a sample-barcoded 5' primer and a J-beta primer mix. With 12 random nucleotides, a template-switch adaptor tagged each individual cDNA molecule. TCRdb used MiXCR to reprocess the 5' RACE reads, holding one entry per CDR3 protein. The sample shows over 1,500,000 distinct CDR3 sequences, around 42% of them seen only once. Sequencing was performed on blood. This clonotype originated in a human donor in good health. This rearrangement joins TRBV29-1 to TRBJ2-7, with D possibly matching TRBD2 (5 bases). CDR3 bases: TGCAGCGTTGAAGGGTTGGTTAGCGAAGGCTACGAGCAGTACTTC. Amino acid sequence: CSVEGLVSEGYEQYF.